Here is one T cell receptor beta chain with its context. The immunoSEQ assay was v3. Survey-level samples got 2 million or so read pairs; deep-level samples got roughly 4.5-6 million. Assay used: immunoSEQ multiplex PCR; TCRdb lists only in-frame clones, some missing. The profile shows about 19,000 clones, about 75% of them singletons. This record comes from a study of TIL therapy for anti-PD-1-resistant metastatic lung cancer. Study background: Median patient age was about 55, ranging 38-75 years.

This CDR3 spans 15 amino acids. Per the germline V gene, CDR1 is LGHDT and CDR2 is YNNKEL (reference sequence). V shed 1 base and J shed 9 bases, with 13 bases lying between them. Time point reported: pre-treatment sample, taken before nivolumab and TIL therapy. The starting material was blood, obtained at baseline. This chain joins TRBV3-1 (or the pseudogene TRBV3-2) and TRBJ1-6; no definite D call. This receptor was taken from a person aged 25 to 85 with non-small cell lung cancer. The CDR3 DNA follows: TGTGCCAGCAGCCAAGGAGGGATCTCCAGTTCACCCCTCCACTTT. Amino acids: CASSQGGISSSPLHF.